This T cell receptor beta chain was retrieved from a study of T cells expressing NK-cell markers (dated by TCRdb to 2018 to 2021). In the study overall: Three sorted T-cell subsets (CD3+CD56+NKG2C+, CD3+CD56+NKG2C- and CD3+CD56-NKG2C+) from fewer than 10 donors had their TCR beta-chain repertoires profiled. Of the eight sequenced donors, seven were found to be HCMV-seropositive and one was found to be HCMV-seronegative. The study sequenced eight donors, all healthy volunteers chosen at random: three men and five women. The libraries were sequenced on Illumina HiSeq 2000/2500, MiSeq or NextSeq, producing 2 x 150 bp reads. Broader findings and caveats from the paper: Whether the expanded NKG2C-expressing T cell clones were specific for HCMV antigens was left unclear. Those dominant clonotypes were again the most abundant among CD3+CD56-NKG2C+ cells in a few donors, at roughly 25-60.1%. In over five donors, the dominant CD3+CD56+NKG2C+ clonotypes were among the top 10 CD8+ clonotypes and accounted for about 1.0-7.5% of CD8+ T cells.

With respect to this clonotype: Its antigen is currently not known.

TCRdb records Illumina HiSeq 2000 as the sequencer. 5'RACE template switching, by which a universal primer site and unique molecular identifiers were added, was used to make TCR beta cDNA libraries. Priming for cDNA synthesis came from the TCR beta constant segment, and two successive PCR amplification steps followed. On the authors' methods: Reads were demultiplexed and grouped by UMI with MIGEC, and clonotypes were assembled and quantified with MiTCR. To exclude erroneous sequences, only TCR cDNA sequences supported by at least two reads were retained. The tcR package was used for downstream repertoire analysis, and clonotypes were matched across fractions by CDR3 nucleotide sequence plus V segment. VDJmatch was used to annotate antigen specificity against VDJdb, with one amino acid substitution allowed in CDR3. Following TCRdb reprocessing, every CDR3 protein sequence forms one entry, and DNA is not provided. TCRdb's processing, not the authors', yielded these V and J calls. Per the sample table, the count is hundreds of thousands of distinct CDR3 sequences. The leading ten clones occupy roughly 5.2% of the sample.

To determine HCMV serostatus, a commercial ELISA kit was used to detect HCMV-specific IgG in serum. Ficoll density gradient centrifugation was used to isolate peripheral blood mononuclear cells from blood. Via the germline V gene (reference sequence), CDR1 is SGHNT and CDR2 YYREEE. Spanning cysteine to phenylalanine, the CDR3 consists of 16 amino acids. DNA is not on record. The specimen sequenced was blood T cells: a sorted CD56 or NKG2C T cell subset, CD4+ or CD8+ T cells, or bulk PBMC T cells (not recorded which). This receptor was identified in a man aged 18 to 69 in good health. The chain links TRBV5-4 with TRBJ2-5; the D call of TRBD1 rests on TCRdb alone, since no DNA is present to check it. The CDR3 here reads CASSQGGGDYQETQYF.